This entry lists 22 T cell receptor beta chains sequenced from one sample in a study of shared clonotypes between healthy human individuals. Naive CD8 cells, CD45RO-negative and positively selected for CCR7, excluded terminally differentiated effector memory CD45RA+ cells. Clones were read by immunoSEQ multiplex PCR, and TCRdb kept only the in-frame ones, dropping some. The sample has 450,000 to 700,000 clones; roughly 95% are singletons. The sample taken for sequencing was naive CD8+ T cells sorted from blood. These receptors originate from a woman aged 25 to 39 in good health.

The chain couples TRBV27 to TRBJ2-1, with a tentative D call TRBD1 (5 bases). Germline CDR1 MNHEY, CDR2 SMNVEV (reference sequence). This CDR3 region has 14 residues. V was pared by 5 bases and J by 8 bases, with 16 bases between. CDR3 in amino acids: CASSLRGQGYEQFF. In DNA, the CDR3 is TGTGCCAGCAGTCTAAGGGGTCAAGGGTATGAGCAGTTCTTC.

This chain links TRBV2 with TRBJ2-7, with a possible D match to TRBD1 (6 bases). The CDR3 spans 15 residues. V shed 1 base and J shed 2 bases, with 12 bases lying between them. Germline V gene sequence: CDR1 SNHLY, CDR2 FYNNEI. The DNA for the CDR3 is TGTGCCAGCAGTGAAGTTTGGGACACCCCCTACGAGCAGTACTTC. Residues: CASSEVWDTPYEQYF.

V is TRBV25-1 and J is TRBJ2-2; no definite D call. The CDR3 consists of 16 residues. The germline V gene has CDR1 MGHDK and CDR2 SYGVNS. The V and J ends lost 0 bases and 7 bases respectively, with 15 bases between them. CDR3 loop: CASSEYIDSRFGELFF. As DNA, the CDR3 is TGTGCCAGCAGTGAATATATAGACTCCAGGTTCGGGGAGCTGTTTTTT.

The V call is TRBV6-6, the J call TRBJ1-5; a weak D match, TRBD1 (5 bases). Germline V gene data show CDR1 as MNHNY and CDR2 as SVGAGI (reference sequence). V was pared by 2 bases and J by 5 bases, with 7 bases between. The CDR3 totals 13 residues. The DNA of the CDR3 is TGTGCCAGCAGTTACGACAGATATCAGCCCCAGCATTTT. It translates to CASSYDRYQPQHF.

The gene calls are TRBV7-8 and TRBJ2-7, with 9 bases identical to TRBD1. Germline CDR1 reads SGHVS; CDR2 reads FQNEAQ. The CDR3 contains 16 residues. Unmatched junction bases numbered 12, after V lost 4 bases and J lost 5 bases. This CDR3 reads CASSSTRGTGLDEQYF. CDR3 nucleotides: TGTGCCAGCAGCTCAACTAGGGGGACAGGGCTGGACGAGCAGTACTTC.

This chain uses TRBV28 with TRBJ2-7, with 9 bases lining up with TRBD2. In germline, CDR1 is MDHEN, CDR2 SYDVKM. CDR3 length: 18 residues. V shed 3 bases and J 7 bases; nucleotides not matched to a gene: 19. The CDR3: CASSFPPVWEAGGGEQYF. In DNA form, the CDR3 reads TGTGCCAGCAGTTTTCCTCCCGTGTGGGAAGCGGGAGGAGGAGAGCAGTACTTC.

This chain uses TRBV27 with TRBJ2-7; 7 bases agree with TRBD2. With 8 bases clipped from V and 2 bases from J, the junction kept 6 bases outside the gene matches. The germline gives CDR1 MNHEY, CDR2 SMNVEV (reference sequence). The CDR3 loop spans 13 amino acids. CDR3 sequence reads: CASGGTNPYEQYF. DNA of the CDR3: TGTGCCAGCGGGGGGACTAACCCCTACGAGCAGTACTTC.

The chain joins TRBV2 to TRBJ2-1; D is unresolved. Trimming shortened V by 5 bases and J by 0 bases, and 17 bases separated the two germline ends. The length of the CDR3 is 17 residues. In germline, CDR1 is SNHLY, CDR2 FYNNEI. The CDR3 loop reads CASSLTLAESSYNEQFF. In DNA, the CDR3 is TGTGCCAGCAGTCTGACCCTGGCAGAGAGCTCCTACAATGAGCAGTTCTTC.

The V and J genes are TRBV27 and TRBJ2-7; D possibly corresponds to TRBD2 (5 bases). Germline CDR1 MNHEY, CDR2 SMNVEV (reference sequence). V lost 8 bases to trimming and J lost 3 bases, with 11 bases between them. The CDR3 loop spans 12 amino acids. CDR3 protein: CASGAALYEQYF. The DNA of the CDR3 is TGTGCCAGCGGAGCGGCGCTCTACGAGCAGTACTTC.

For this clone: This CDR3 is also generated by other DNA sequences in the sample. The rearrangement joins TRBV27 to TRBJ2-1; TRBD2 aligns across 8 bases. J was trimmed by 0 bases and V by 6 bases; bases with no gene match: 7. Per the germline V gene, CDR1 is MNHEY and CDR2 is SMNVEV (reference sequence). This CDR3 contains 16 residues. The CDR3: CASSASSGNSYNEQFF. The CDR3 region has the DNA TGTGCCAGCAGCGCGAGTAGCGGGAACTCCTACAATGAGCAGTTCTTC.

About this clone: Being one base from a much bigger clone, this may be a read error. This same CDR3 is encoded by further DNA sequences in the sample. V is TRBV11-2 and J is TRBJ2-7, with D uncertain. The CDR3 is made up of 11 amino acids. The ends were cut back, 4 bases at V and 1 base at J, with 2 bases in the middle. Germline CDR1 reads SGHAT; CDR2 reads FQNNGV. The CDR3 DNA reads TGTGCCAGCAGCTCTTCCTACGAGCAGTACTTC. Protein sequence: CASSSSYEQYF.

The CDR3 bases are TGTGCCAGCAGCCAACGGCGCAGGGGCACAGATACGCAGTATTTT. Translation gives CASSQRRRGTDTQYF. The genes are TRBV14 and TRBJ2-3, with D possibly being TRBD1 (5 bases). Trimming removed 2 bases from V and 1 base from J, with 10 bases in between. This CDR3 comprises 15 residues. Germline V CDR1 and CDR2: SGHDN, FVKESK.

The chain couples TRBV7-6 to TRBJ2-5, with TRBD2 matching 10 bases. Trimming cost V 1 base and J 5 bases; bases outside gene matches: 7. This CDR3 is 16 amino acids long. Germline V gene lookup returns CDR1 SGHVS and CDR2 FNYEAQ. The CDR3 bases are TGTGCCAGCAGCTTAGGCCCTAGCGGGAGCTTCGAGACCCAGTACTTC. Its protein is CASSLGPSGSFETQYF.

This chain links TRBV6-1 with TRBJ1-5, with 9 bases aligning to TRBD1. The CDR3 is 15 residues long. CDR1 is MNHNS and CDR2 is SASEGT in the germline V gene. V lost 3 bases, J lost 7 bases, and 7 bases stayed unmatched. CDR3 in amino acids: CASSDPTGGEQPQHF. The CDR3 DNA is TGTGCCAGCAGTGATCCGACAGGGGGGGAACAGCCCCAGCATTTT.

The CDR3, as DNA: TGTGCGACCGGGACAGGTGATATAACTGAAGCTTTCTTT. Translated, it gives CATGTGDITEAFF. The genes are TRBV27 and TRBJ1-1; 8 bases are a match to TRBD1. The germline V gene encodes CDR1 MNHEY and CDR2 SMNVEV (reference sequence). The CDR3 length is 13 residues.

The J gene is TRBJ1-1, the V gene TRBV6-5, with D possibly TRBD1 on 6 matching bases. Trimming removed 6 bases from V and 3 bases from J, with 20 bases in between. CDR1 is MNHEY, CDR2 SVGAGI, per germline. The CDR3 is 16 residues long. CDR3 sequence (DNA): TGTGCCAGCAGCTACCAAGGACAGATTACAGACACTGAAGCTTTCTTT. Amino acids: CASSYQGQITDTEAFF.

The rearrangement uses TRBV7-9 and TRBJ2-7; D unclear. From germline, CDR1 is SEHNR and CDR2 FQNEAQ (reference sequence). The CDR3 is made up of 14 amino acids. V shed 4 bases and J shed 0 bases, with 10 bases lying between them. CDR3 DNA sequence: TGTGCCAGCAGCTGGCCTCTAAGCTCCTACGAGCAGTACTTC. Translating it yields CASSWPLSSYEQYF.

This rearrangement joins TRBV19 to TRBJ2-1, with 11 bases lining up with TRBD2. Germline-derived CDR1 and CDR2 are LNHDA and SQIVND (reference sequence). This CDR3 is built from 14 residues. V shed 5 bases, J shed 5 bases, and the junction held 2 bases outside the gene matches. The CDR3 coding sequence is TGTGCCAGTAGTTCACTAGCGGGGGACAATGAGCAGTTCTTC. Its translation is CASSSLAGDNEQFF.

V gene TRBV2 combines with J gene TRBJ2-2; 13 bases map to TRBD2. The germline V gene has CDR1 SNHLY and CDR2 FYNNEI. With V trimmed by 6 bases and J by 2 bases, 9 bases remained unmatched. The CDR3 contains 18 residues. The CDR3 loop reads CASSGGLAGAINTGELFF. The CDR3 DNA is TGTGCCAGCAGCGGAGGACTAGCGGGAGCAATTAACACCGGGGAGCTGTTTTTT. The full variable domain, rest sourced from reference TRBV2 and TRBJ2-2, is EPEVTQTPSHQVTQMGQEVILRCVPISNHLYFYWYRQILGQKVEFLVSFYNNEISEKSEIFDDQFSVERPDGSNFTLKIRSTKLEDSAMYFCASSGGLAGAINTGELFFGEGSRLTVL.

The chain joins TRBV11-3 to TRBJ1-2; the D is unclear. Germline values: CDR1 SGHNT, CDR2 YENEEA. V was pared by 6 bases and J by 4 bases, with 6 bases between. The CDR3 is 11 amino acids. Here the CDR3 DNA reads TGTGCCAGCAGGCGCTCCTATGGCTACACCTTC. It codes for CASRRSYGYTF.

Of note for this clone: Other nucleotide sequences from this sample produce the same CDR3. The J gene is TRBJ2-7, the V gene TRBV19; 8 bases map to TRBD1. Trimming took 3 bases from V and 1 from J; bases not matched to a gene: 2. The CDR3 has 14 amino acids. Germline V CDR1 and CDR2: LNHDA, SQIVND (reference sequence). CDR3 sequence reads: CASSIGQGSYEQYF. Written as DNA, the CDR3 is TGTGCCAGTAGTATCGGACAGGGATCCTACGAGCAGTACTTC. Complete variable domain (other parts from reference TRBV19 and TRBJ2-7): DGGITQSPKYLFRKEGQNVTLSCEQNLNHDAMYWYRQDPGQGLRLIYYSQIVNDFQKGDIAEGYSVSREKKESFPLTVTSAQKNPTAFYLCASSIGQGSYEQYFGPGTRLTVT.

This clone appeared once. This chain uses TRBV28 with TRBJ2-5, with 10 nucleotides matching TRBD2. This CDR3 has 16 amino acids. V lost 5 bases, J lost 3 bases, and 9 bases stayed unmatched. The germline V gene has CDR1 MDHEN and CDR2 SYDVKM. Here the CDR3 reads CASSTWLAGEEETQYF. In DNA, the CDR3 is TGTGCCAGCAGTACTTGGCTAGCGGGGGAGGAAGAGACCCAGTACTTC.